Each of the 30 T cell receptor beta chains below was sequenced from the same sample in a study of OX40 agonist ivuxolimab in advanced cancers. The table came from immunoSEQ multiplex PCR; TCRdb's copy has only in-frame clones and leaves some out. The profile shows 60,000 or so clones, around 86% of them singletons. Sequenced material: CD4+ or CD8+ T cells sorted from blood, taken in a trial of the OX40 agonist ivuxolimab. These receptors were collected from an adult with an advanced solid tumor such as melanoma, head and neck, liver or kidney cancer.

The V gene is TRBV6-5, the J gene TRBJ2-7; 8 bases line up with TRBD1. Germline V gives CDR1 MNHEY, CDR2 SVGAGI. This CDR3 has 13 amino acids. The junction had 2 bases not matched to a gene; V was cut back by 3 bases and J by 4 bases. This chain's CDR3 is CASSYQGAYEQYF. The DNA of the CDR3 is TGTGCCAGCAGTTATCAGGGGGCATACGAGCAGTACTTC.

This clone was seen a single time. The chain is built from TRBV13 and TRBJ2-2; a possible D gene is TRBD1 (5 bases). The CDR3 sequence is 14 residues long. Looked up from germline, CDR1 is PRHDT and CDR2 is FYEKMQ (reference sequence). Trimming left V 0 bases short and J 3 bases short, with 5 bases between. The CDR3 is CASSLGTDTGELFF. In DNA, the CDR3 is TGTGCCAGCAGCTTAGGGACAGACACCGGGGAGCTGTTTTTT.

The rearrangement links TRBV7-6 to TRBJ2-3; 8 bases match TRBD2. Germline V gene sequence: CDR1 SGHVS, CDR2 FNYEAQ. V lost 5 bases to trimming and J lost 0 bases; unmatched junction nucleotides: 4. The CDR3 is made up of 15 amino acids. Written as DNA, the CDR3 is TGTGCCAGCAGCCCCCGCGGGGGGAGCACAGATACGCAGTATTTT. This codes for CASSPRGGSTDTQYF. Supplemented by reference TRBV7-6 and TRBJ2-3, the full variable domain reads GAGVSQSPRYKVTKRGQDVALRCDPISGHVSLYWYRQALGQGPEFLTYFNYEAQQDKSGLPNDRFSAERPEGSISTLTIQRTEQRDSAMYRCASSPRGGSTDTQYFGPGTRLTVL.

This clone was seen only a few times. CDR3 nucleotide sequence: TGTGCCAGCAGCTTGGGGGGGACTAATTCACCCCTCCACTTT. This translates into CASSLGGTNSPLHF. The chain recombines TRBV7-9 with TRBJ1-6; perhaps TRBD1 as D (5 bases). The CDR3 is made up of 14 amino acids. CDR1 and CDR2 from the germline V gene are SEHNR and FQNEAQ (reference sequence). V was trimmed by 3 bases and J by 6 bases, leaving 9 bases between them.

The chain combines TRBV7-3 with TRBJ2-3; maybe TRBD2 (5 bases). The germline CDR1 and CDR2 sequences are SGHTA and FQGTGA. The CDR3 spans 16 residues. Trimming shortened V by 6 bases and J by 1 base, and 17 bases separated the two germline ends. CDR3 DNA: TGTGCCAGCAGTCGTGCCCCGGCGGGTGGCACAGATACGCAGTATTTT. Residues: CASSRAPAGGTDTQYF.

The chain joins TRBV10-3 to TRBJ2-3, with 13 bases matching TRBD2. V shed 2 bases, J shed 1 base, and the junction held 3 bases outside the gene matches. Per the germline V gene, CDR1 is ENHRY and CDR2 is SYGVKD. This CDR3 contains 17 residues. The DNA for the CDR3 is TGTGCCATCAGTGAGGACGGGACTAGCGGGGGCACAGATACGCAGTATTTT. This translates into CAISEDGTSGGTDTQYF.

This rearrangement joins TRBV6-6 to TRBJ1-2; unclear D gene. Trimming removed 5 bases from V and 4 bases from J, with 11 bases in between. The CDR3 has 13 amino acids. Germline CDR1 and CDR2: MNHNY and SVGAGI (reference sequence). CDR3 in amino acids: CASSERASYGYTF. CDR3 nucleotides: TGTGCCAGCAGTGAGAGAGCCAGCTATGGCTACACCTTC.

The CDR3 here is CASSVDQDRSYEQYF. Written as DNA, the CDR3 is TGTGCCAGCAGCGTAGATCAGGACAGGTCCTACGAGCAGTACTTC. This rearrangement joins TRBV9 to TRBJ2-5, with 7 bases aligning to TRBD1. The better agreement between TRBJ2-7 and the DNA end casts doubt on the J call. The CDR3 contains 15 residues. Germline-derived CDR1 and CDR2 are SGDLS and YYNGEE.

The V call is TRBV6-1, the J call TRBJ2-1, with D hard to call. The CDR3 has 14 amino acids. Germline CDR1 and CDR2: MNHNS and SASEGT. The germline V and J ends were trimmed by 4 bases and 2 bases, with 9 bases remaining between them. The CDR3 loop is CASSGQRPYNEQFF. The CDR3 DNA sequence: TGTGCCAGCAGTGGGCAGCGCCCCTACAATGAGCAGTTCTTC.

A few counts support this clone. The V call is TRBV11-1, the J call TRBJ2-7; 8 positions match TRBD2. The ends lost 5 bases at V and 5 bases at J; junction bases unmatched: 11. The V gene's germline CDR1 is SGHAT and CDR2 FQDESV (reference sequence). The CDR3 length is 15 residues. The CDR3 sequence is CASSLGGTSGDEQYF. CDR3 bases: TGTGCCAGCAGCCTGGGCGGGACTAGTGGGGACGAGCAGTACTTC.

The chain joins TRBV4-2 to TRBJ2-7; TRBD2 agrees at 8 bases. V lost 3 bases and J lost 2; bases outside the gene matches: 6. This CDR3 region has 15 residues. Germline V gene sequence: CDR1 LGHNA, CDR2 YNFKEQ. For the CDR3, the DNA is TGTGCCAGCAGCCAGGGGACTAGTGGGGCCTACGAGCAGTACTTC. Amino acid sequence: CASSQGTSGAYEQYF.

The DNA for the CDR3 is TGTGCCAGCAGCTCAGGGGTCGAGCAGTACTTC. Translating gives CASSSGVEQYF. The genes are TRBV5-6 and TRBJ2-7, with D possibly TRBD1 on 6 matching bases. Germline CDR1 and CDR2: SGHDT and YYEEEE. Trimming shortened V by 3 bases and J by 6 bases, and 7 bases separated the two germline ends. The CDR3 consists of 11 residues.

The chain is built from TRBV5-4 and TRBJ1-6; D ambiguous. V lost 8 bases, J lost 10 bases, and 16 bases lay in between. CDR3 length: 13 amino acids. Looked up from germline, CDR1 is SGHNT and CDR2 is YYREEE (reference sequence). The CDR3 protein is CARVDGYGSPLHF. The CDR3, as DNA: TGTGCCAGAGTGGACGGGTATGGATCACCCCTCCACTTT. Filled out from reference TRBV5-4 and TRBJ1-6, the complete variable domain reads ETGVTQSPTHLIKTRGQQVTLRCSSQSGHNTVSWYQQALGQGPQFIFQYYREEENGRGNFPPRFSGLQFPNYSSELNVNALELDDSALYLCARVDGYGSPLHFGNGTRLTVT.

As for this clone: The sample holds other DNA sequences that translate to the same CDR3. J is TRBJ1-1 and V is TRBV15; D unresolved. CDR3 length: 14 residues. Per germline, CDR1 LNHNV and CDR2 YYDKDF (reference sequence). Trimming removed 3 bases at V and 0 bases at J, with 8 bases between. CDR3 sequence: CATSRDRMNTEAFF. The CDR3 DNA is TGTGCCACCAGCAGGGACCGCATGAACACTGAAGCTTTCTTT.

The CDR3 DNA reads as TGTGCCAGCAGCGCCCGAGTCGTCAATGAGCAGTTCTTC. Its protein is CASSARVVNEQFF. The chain combines TRBV9 with TRBJ2-1; D gene uncertain. CDR3 length: 13 residues. Germline-derived CDR1 and CDR2 are SGDLS and YYNGEE. With 3 bases removed from V and 6 bases from J, the gap between germline ends came to 10 bases.

The chain couples TRBV7-8 to TRBJ1-6; a possible D gene is TRBD1 (5 bases). Between the trimmed V and J ends, which lost 0 bases and 0 bases, there was a span of 9 bases. Germline V gene sequence: CDR1 SGHVS, CDR2 FQNEAQ. The CDR3 is 17 residues long. CDR3 nucleotide sequence: TGTGCCAGCAGCTTAGCGGGGCAGAGCTCCTATAATTCACCCCTCCACTTT. Protein product: CASSLAGQSSYNSPLHF.

The chain combines TRBV6-5 with TRBJ1-1, with 7 bases fitting TRBD1. With V trimmed by 8 bases and J by 1 base, 7 bases remained unmatched. The CDR3 length is 14 residues. Germline-derived CDR1 and CDR2 are MNHEY and SVGAGI. The CDR3 region has the DNA TGTGCCAGCGAGGGCACAGGGGAGAACACTGAAGCTTTCTTT. Translation gives CASEGTGENTEAFF.

This clone was counted a single time. The chain joins TRBV5-4 to TRBJ1-5, with a weak D call TRBD1 (5 bases). V was clipped by 2 bases and J by 6 bases, with 9 bases between them. The V gene's germline CDR1 is SGHNT and CDR2 YYREEE (reference sequence). This CDR3 is built from 13 residues. As DNA, the CDR3 is TGTGCCAGCAGCTTATGGGGGACTCAGCCCCAGCATTTT. Amino acids: CASSLWGTQPQHF. The full variable domain, rest sourced from reference TRBV5-4 and TRBJ1-5, is ETGVTQSPTHLIKTRGQQVTLRCSSQSGHNTVSWYQQALGQGPQFIFQYYREEENGRGNFPPRFSGLQFPNYSSELNVNALELDDSALYLCASSLWGTQPQHFGDGTRLSIL.

The CDR3 DNA is TGTGCCAGCAAAACAGGGCCTAGCTCCTACGAGCAGTACTTC. Its protein is CASKTGPSSYEQYF. The genes are TRBV6-1 and TRBJ2-7, with D perhaps matching TRBD1 (6 bases). The CDR3 totals 14 residues. Germline CDR1 and CDR2: MNHNS and SASEGT. V lost 7 bases and J 0 bases, leaving 13 bases between the germline ends.

This rearrangement joins TRBV28 to TRBJ2-5; no clear D gene. The last part of the DNA fits TRBJ2-7 better; the J call may be wrong. The CDR3 runs to 11 residues. Germline loops: CDR1 MDHEN, CDR2 SYDVKM. The CDR3 DNA is TGTGCCAGCACCGGCTCCTACGAGCAGTACTTC. Translating it yields CASTGSYEQYF.

The chain links TRBV2 to TRBJ1-2; D possibly corresponds to TRBD1 (5 bases). CDR3 size: 15 residues. The germline gives CDR1 SNHLY, CDR2 FYNNEI. Trimming removed 3 bases from V and 4 bases from J, with 15 bases in between. As DNA, the CDR3 is TGTGCCAGCAGTGAGGGGGACTCAGCTTTCTATGGCTACACCTTC. Its protein product is CASSEGDSAFYGYTF.

J is TRBJ1-3 and V is TRBV12-5; no reliable D call. The germline V gene has CDR1 LGHNT and CDR2 FRNRAP. The CDR3 consists of 15 residues. V dropped 1 base and J dropped 0 bases, with 7 bases sitting between them. CDR3 in DNA: TGTGCTAGTGGTTTGGAACAGATCTCTGGAAACACCATATATTTT. Its protein is CASGLEQISGNTIYF.

This clone was seen a single time. The rearrangement links TRBV7-9 to TRBJ2-5; D is perhaps TRBD1 (6 bases). The CDR3 is 16 amino acids. Trimming left V 2 bases short and J 1 base short, with 14 bases between. CDR1 SEHNR and CDR2 FQNEAQ come from the germline V gene (reference sequence). This CDR3 is CASSLPTTGPQETQYF. The CDR3 nucleotides read TGTGCCAGCAGCTTACCTACGACAGGCCCCCAAGAGACCCAGTACTTC.

This clone was detected once. CDR3 in amino acids: CASSLGQGLNTEAFF. DNA of the CDR3: TGTGCCAGCAGCTTAGGACAGGGTTTGAACACTGAAGCTTTCTTT. V gene TRBV7-3 combines with J gene TRBJ1-1; TRBD1 aligns across 8 bases. V shed 2 bases, J shed 0 bases, and the junction held 2 bases outside the gene matches. The length of the CDR3 is 15 residues. Germline V gene data show CDR1 as SGHTA and CDR2 as FQGTGA.

This chain links TRBV19 with TRBJ2-7; D is possibly TRBD1 (5 bases). Germline CDR1 is LNHDA and CDR2 is SQIVND (reference sequence). Deletions cut 5 bases from V and 5 bases from J, with 16 bases between. The CDR3 has 14 amino acids. CDR3 in DNA: TGTGCCAGTAGTCCAGGGCATCGTCTTCACGAGCAGTACTTC. This translates into CASSPGHRLHEQYF.

J is TRBJ2-3 and V is TRBV2, with 14 bases that match TRBD2. V was clipped by 10 bases and J by 5 bases; unmatched bases: 14. The length of the CDR3 is 17 residues. Germline V lookup: CDR1 SNHLY, CDR2 FYNNEI. CDR3 DNA: TGTGCCACTAGACACGTTGCCGGGACTAGCGGGGGAGATACGCAGTATTTT. As protein: CATRHVAGTSGGDTQYF.

The genes are TRBV27 and TRBJ2-1, with 7 bases lining up with TRBD2. The V and J ends lost 2 bases and 0 bases, in that order; junction bases with no gene match: 7. CDR3 length equals 17 residues. Looked up from germline, CDR1 is MNHEY and CDR2 is SMNVEV (reference sequence). Here the CDR3 reads CASSLVGRGSSYNEQFF. The DNA of the CDR3 is TGTGCCAGCAGTTTAGTTGGGCGGGGGAGCTCCTACAATGAGCAGTTCTTC.

This chain uses TRBV7-3 with TRBJ2-7; 7 bases line up with TRBD1. Trimming cost V 1 base and J 4 bases; bases outside gene matches: 7. CDR1 and CDR2 (germline): SGHTA, FQGTGA. The CDR3 loop spans 15 amino acids. CDR3 amino acids: CASSLMPGGSYEQYF. For the CDR3, the DNA is TGTGCCAGCAGCTTAATGCCAGGGGGATCATACGAGCAGTACTTC.

This chain joins TRBV15 and TRBJ1-4; no reliable D call. The CDR3 has 10 residues. Per the germline V gene, CDR1 is LNHNV and CDR2 is YYDKDF (reference sequence). V shed 6 bases and J shed 8 bases, with 4 bases lying between them. As DNA, the CDR3 is TGTGCCACCAGGGACGAAAAACTGTTTTTT. It encodes CATRDEKLFF. The whole variable domain, remainder taken from reference TRBV15 and TRBJ1-4, is DAMVIQNPRYQVTQFGKPVTLSCSQTLNHNVMYWYQQKSSQAPKLLFHYYDKDFNNEADTPDNFQSRRPNTSFCFLDIRSPGLGDTAMYLCATRDEKLFFGSGTQLSVL.

V usage is TRBV4-3 and J usage is TRBJ2-1; TRBD1 is a possible D gene (6 bases). CDR3 length equals 13 residues. Trimming removed 3 bases from V and 12 bases from J, with 15 bases in between. Germline CDR1 and CDR2: LGHNA and YSLEER. The CDR3 loop is CASSHRYQGWQFF. The DNA of the CDR3 is TGCGCCAGCAGCCACCGCTACCAGGGGTGGCAGTTCTTC.